Shown below are 26 T cell receptor beta chains from a single sample sequenced in a study of blood T cells in healthy people across ages. The second PCR ran roughly 7 to 12 cycles with a sample-barcoded 5' primer and J-beta primers. TCRdb recomputed calls from the 5' RACE reads with MiXCR, one row per CDR3 protein. The sample yields some 760,000 distinct CDR3 sequences, just under 25% seen once. This sample was also put to use in a study of T cells of mothers and their children.

The sequencing sample was made of blood. All receptors come from a boy younger than 18 in good health.

The chain carries TRBV6-1 and TRBJ2-7, with TRBD2 matching over 12 bases. The germline V gene encodes CDR1 MNHNS and CDR2 SASEGT. V lost 1 base and J lost 4; bases outside the gene matches: 5. The CDR3 extends over 16 amino acids. As DNA, the CDR3 is TGTGCCAGCAGTGAAGGGACTAGCGGGAAGTCTTACGAGCAGTACTTC. This translates into CASSEGTSGKSYEQYF.

V usage is TRBV7-2 and J usage is TRBJ2-5; 8 bases are shared with TRBD2. The CDR3 has 15 residues. After removal of 5 bases from V and 3 bases from J, the junction contained 8 bases not matched to a gene. Germline CDR1 SGHTA, CDR2 FQGNSA. The CDR3 region is CASSPGGANKETQYF. The CDR3 DNA follows: TGTGCCAGCAGCCCCGGGGGGGCCAACAAAGAGACCCAGTACTTC.

The chain employs TRBV6-5 and TRBJ1-5; tentatively, D is TRBD1 (5 bases). V was clipped by 6 bases and J by 5 bases, with 17 bases between them. Germline-derived CDR1 and CDR2 are MNHEY and SVGAGI. This CDR3 is built from 15 residues. The CDR3 is CASRSSGVGDQPQHF. In DNA form, the CDR3 reads TGTGCCAGCAGAAGCTCGGGGGTGGGCGATCAGCCCCAGCATTTT.

This chain connects TRBV19 to TRBJ1-5; D uncertain. The V end was cut by 1 base, the J end by 4 bases, with 2 bases between. The CDR3 spans 12 residues. Germline-derived CDR1 and CDR2 are LNHDA and SQIVND (reference sequence). The chain's CDR3 is CASSIANQPQHF. The CDR3 nucleotides read TGTGCCAGTAGTATAGCAAATCAGCCCCAGCATTTT.

The rearrangement links TRBV29-1 to TRBJ2-5, with 7 nucleotides matching TRBD2. The J call is doubtful: the DNA matches TRBJ2-1 better. Germline lookup yields CDR1 SQVTM and CDR2 ANQGSEA. This CDR3 contains 13 residues. CDR3 sequence (DNA): TGCAGCGTTGACAGGGACTACAACAATGAGCAGTTCTTC. Translating it yields CSVDRDYNNEQFF.

In its sample, this clonotype was seen a few times. This chain links TRBV18 with TRBJ2-7; D is unresolved. Germline V lookup: CDR1 KGHSH, CDR2 LQKENI. V shed 3 bases and J shed 3 bases, with 12 bases lying between them. This CDR3 has 14 amino acids. The CDR3 DNA is TGTGCCAGCTCACCGCACGGGTTCTACTACGAGCAGTACTTC. Encoded protein: CASSPHGFYYEQYF.

This clonotype was observed a handful of times. This rearrangement joins TRBV12-5 to TRBJ2-1, with a possible D match to TRBD2 (6 bases). The CDR3 runs to 15 residues. The V end was cut by 4 bases, the J end by 5 bases, with 15 bases between. Germline loops: CDR1 LGHNT, CDR2 FRNRAP. As DNA, the CDR3 is TGTGCTAGTGGTTCCCGGGACTTCCCACACAATGAGCAGTTCTTC. This gives the protein CASGSRDFPHNEQFF.

The sample holds a few counts of this clonotype. This chain uses TRBV29-1 with TRBJ2-1; D not resolved. CDR3 length: 12 amino acids. Looked up from germline, CDR1 is SQVTM and CDR2 is ANQGSEA. With 3 bases removed from V and 6 bases from J, the gap between germline ends came to 9 bases. CDR3 loop: CSVDDSRNEQFF. DNA of the CDR3: TGCAGCGTTGACGATTCGCGCAATGAGCAGTTCTTC.

This clonotype was seen more than once but under ten times. The chain employs TRBV28 and TRBJ1-4, with TRBD1 as a possible D gene (6 bases). The CDR3 consists of 15 residues. V was cut by 5 bases and J by 1 base, with 11 bases left in between. The germline V gene encodes CDR1 MDHEN and CDR2 SYDVKM. The CDR3 nucleotides are TGTGCCAGCAGTCAAACAGGGCGAACTAATGAAAAACTGTTTTTT. As protein: CASSQTGRTNEKLFF. Using reference TRBV28 and TRBJ1-4 for the parts outside the CDR3, the full variable domain is DVKVTQSSRYLVKRTGEKVFLECVQDMDHENMFWYRQDPGLGLRLIYFSYDVKMKEKGDIPEGYSVSREKKERFSLILESASTNQTSMYLCASSQTGRTNEKLFFGSGTQLSVL.

V usage is TRBV7-6 and J usage is TRBJ2-3; 11 bases map to TRBD2. The J segment lost 0 bases and the V segment lost 4 bases, leaving 3 bases of the junction unmatched. The CDR3 is 16 amino acids. Germline lookup yields CDR1 SGHVS and CDR2 FNYEAQ. CDR3 in DNA: TGTGCCAGCAGCTCGGCTAGCGGGAGGAGCACAGATACGCAGTATTTT. The encoded protein is CASSSASGRSTDTQYF.

The CDR3 DNA reads TGCAGCGTTGAAGAATACAGGACATCTAACTATGGCTACACCTTC. Amino acids: CSVEEYRTSNYGYTF. The V call is TRBV29-1, the J call TRBJ1-2; possibly TRBD1 for D (5 bases). V was pared by 0 bases and J by 0 bases, with 11 bases between. The CDR3 covers 15 residues. Germline V lookup: CDR1 SQVTM, CDR2 ANQGSEA. Together with reference TRBV29-1 and TRBJ1-2, the CDR3 gives the full variable domain: SAVISQKPSRDICQRGTSLTIQCQVDSQVTMMFWYRQQPGQSLTLIATANQGSEATYESGFVIDKFPISRPNLTFSTLTVSNMSPEDSSIYLCSVEEYRTSNYGYTFGSGTRLTVV.

The CDR3 nucleotides read TGCAGTGCTGACGTTACCACCTACAATGAGCAGTTCTTC. The encoded protein is CSADVTTYNEQFF. The rearrangement links TRBV20-1 to TRBJ2-1; D remains unclear. The germline V gene has CDR1 DFQATT and CDR2 SNEGSKA (reference sequence). The CDR3 loop spans 13 amino acids. V gave up 5 bases and J gave up 2 bases, with 10 bases separating them.

This clonotype was recorded a few times. Relative to the germline gene, one junction end is altered; a read error may explain this. CDR3 in amino acids: CSARDLWGRTNGQFF. CDR3 DNA: TGCAGTGCTAGAGATTTATGGGGGAGAACCAATGGGCAGTTCTTC. This chain connects TRBV20-1 to TRBJ2-5; the D call may be TRBD1 or TRBD2 (5 bases each). The J call may be faulty, since TRBJ2-1 better matches the DNA end. Germline CDR1 and CDR2: DFQATT and SNEGSKA (reference sequence). CDR3 length equals 15 residues.

V usage is TRBV5-1 and J usage is TRBJ2-5; tentatively, D is TRBD1 (5 bases). The DNA end favors TRBJ2-7, so the J call may be wrong. Germline CDR1 and CDR2: SGHRS and YFSETQ. CDR3 length: 17 amino acids. Here the CDR3 DNA reads TGCGCCAGCAGCTTGGTTCCGCCGAGACAGATCTCCTACGAGCAGTACTTC. It encodes CASSLVPPRQISYEQYF.

This sequence joins TRBV29-1 and TRBJ2-1; D unclear. V was shortened by 1 base and J by 8 bases, with 12 bases between the two germline ends. Germline V lookup: CDR1 SQVTM, CDR2 ANQGSEA. This CDR3 comprises 13 residues. CDR3: CSVEGRSLDEQFF. The CDR3 nucleotides read TGCAGCGTTGAAGGCAGATCATTAGATGAGCAGTTCTTC.

Here the CDR3 reads CASSSRGFYNEQFF. Written as DNA, the CDR3 is TGCGCCAGCAGCAGCAGGGGTTTCTACAATGAGCAGTTCTTC. The chain combines TRBV4-3 with TRBJ2-1; D may be TRBD1 (6 bases). Per the germline V gene, CDR1 is LGHNA and CDR2 is YSLEER. This CDR3 comprises 14 residues. Trimming shortened V by 5 bases and J by 3 bases, and 11 bases separated the two germline ends.

Here the CDR3 reads CASSSQGQGEYNEQFF. The CDR3, as DNA: TGTGCCAGCAGCTCGCAGGGACAGGGGGAATACAATGAGCAGTTCTTC. The genes are TRBV5-6 and TRBJ2-1, with 11 bases identical to TRBD1. Germline values: CDR1 SGHDT, CDR2 YYEEEE. With 3 bases clipped from V and 4 bases from J, the junction kept 6 bases outside the gene matches. The CDR3 is 16 amino acids.

Written as DNA, the CDR3 is TGTGCCAGCAGCGGACTTGAGGGCCCTAATGAAAAACTGTTTTTT. It is translated as CASSGLEGPNEKLFF. The chain carries TRBV7-9 and TRBJ1-4; D ambiguous. Germline loops: CDR1 SEHNR, CDR2 FQNEAQ (reference sequence). This CDR3 has 15 residues. Trimming cost V 5 bases and J 3 bases, with 13 bases left between them.

The chain couples TRBV2 to TRBJ2-7; possible D gene TRBD1, 5 bases. Germline CDR1 SNHLY, CDR2 FYNNEI. This CDR3 region has 16 residues. Trimming pared 3 bases from V and 1 base from J, leaving 16 bases between. CDR3 nucleotides: TGTGCCAGCAGTGAGACTGCAGGGTCCTTTTCCTACGAGCAGTACTTC. Translating it yields CASSETAGSFSYEQYF.

The chain uses TRBV12-3 or TRBV12-4 and TRBJ2-3, with a possible D match to TRBD2 (6 bases). Trimming took off 7 bases at V and 0 bases at J, with 11 bases between the two ends. There are 14 residues in the CDR3. Here the CDR3 reads CASIDGGSTDTQYF. The DNA of the CDR3 is TGTGCCAGCATTGACGGGGGTAGCACAGATACGCAGTATTTT.

This clonotype was detected only a few times. The chain combines TRBV2 with TRBJ2-4; 10 bases line up with TRBD1. The CDR3 has 15 residues. Losses at the gene ends were 5 bases for V and 6 bases for J; bases not matched to a gene: 7. Germline V gene lookup returns CDR1 SNHLY and CDR2 FYNNEI. CDR3 nucleotides: TGTGCCAGCAGTCCGGACAGGGGGTTAGGAAACATTCAGTACTTC. Translation gives CASSPDRGLGNIQYF.

In this sample, this clonotype turned up a few times. This rearrangement joins TRBV7-9 to TRBJ1-2; D uncertain. The V gene's germline CDR1 is SEHNR and CDR2 FQNEAQ (reference sequence). There are 14 residues in the CDR3. The V gene lost 2 bases and the J gene lost 2 bases, with 9 bases spanning the gap. For the CDR3, the DNA is TGTGCCAGCAGCTTAACTCGGGAAAACTATGGCTACACCTTC. Translation: CASSLTRENYGYTF. The whole variable domain, filled in from reference TRBV7-9 and TRBJ1-2, reads DTGVSQNPRHKITKRGQNVTFRCDPISEHNRLYWYRQTLGQGPEFLTYFQNEAQLEKSRLLSDRFSAERPKGSFSTLEIQRTEQGDSAMYLCASSLTRENYGYTFGSGTRLTVV.

The chain is built from TRBV28 and TRBJ1-4; no firm D call. This CDR3 region has 15 residues. Germline V gene data show CDR1 as MDHEN and CDR2 as SYDVKM. With 1 base removed from V and 2 bases from J, the gap between germline ends came to 8 bases. In DNA, the CDR3 is TGTGCCAGCAGTTTATACAGCTCTACTAATGAAAAACTGTTTTTT. Encoded protein: CASSLYSSTNEKLFF. Filled out from reference TRBV28 and TRBJ1-4, the complete variable domain reads DVKVTQSSRYLVKRTGEKVFLECVQDMDHENMFWYRQDPGLGLRLIYFSYDVKMKEKGDIPEGYSVSREKKERFSLILESASTNQTSMYLCASSLYSSTNEKLFFGSGTQLSVL.

The V call is TRBV12-3 or TRBV12-4, the J call TRBJ2-5; TRBD1 is a possible D gene (8 bases). The assigned J gene may be wrong: the sequence end matches TRBJ2-1 better. The CDR3 loop spans 15 amino acids. CDR3 in amino acids: CASSSPTGGVNEQFF. The DNA for the CDR3 is TGTGCCAGCAGTTCGCCTACAGGGGGGGTAAATGAGCAGTTCTTC.

V is TRBV20-1 and J is TRBJ2-5; 7 bases align to TRBD2. Germline assignment: CDR1 DFQATT and CDR2 SNEGSKA (reference sequence). This CDR3 has 15 residues. J lost 2 bases, V lost 3 bases, and 9 bases had no gene match. CDR3 residues: CSASHSGDPQETQYF. DNA of the CDR3: TGCAGTGCTAGCCACAGCGGGGATCCACAAGAGACCCAGTACTTC.

The chain has TRBV6-5 and TRBJ2-7; D is unclear. V was shortened by 0 bases and J by 5 bases, with 8 bases between the two germline ends. Germline loops: CDR1 MNHEY, CDR2 SVGAGI. The CDR3 length is 13 residues. The CDR3 loop is CASSYSWQNEQYF. The DNA of the CDR3 is TGTGCCAGCAGTTACTCATGGCAGAACGAGCAGTACTTC.